The rows below give T cell receptor beta chains drawn from one sample of a study of cytomegalovirus exposure and HLA in healthy donors. Profiling relied on immunoSEQ multiplex PCR, and the TCRdb table lists in-frame clones only, not all of them. The table lists 150,000 to 200,000 clones, roughly 86% of them singletons. The sequenced material came from PBMCs. The receptors were gathered from a young woman in good health and CMV-seronegative. CDR3s include the opening cysteine and the closing phenylalanine or tryptophan. The D gene is left open where the match is weak. Clone size is stated in some rows and not others, as once, few, many or a class when expanded.

v_gene	abundance	d_gene	j_gene	CDR3aa	CDR3nt
TRBV6-4	.	TRBD1	TRBJ2-1	CASSDLTGTEINEQFF	TGTGCCAGCAGTGACCTAACCGGGACAGAGATCAATGAGCAGTTCTTC
TRBV4-1	.	.	TRBJ2-2	CASSHGGELFF	TGCGCCAGCAGCCACGGCGGGGAGCTGTTTTTT
TRBV5-1	.	TRBD1	TRBJ2-1	CASSLGQGSNEQFF	TGCGCCAGCAGCCTGGGACAGGGGAGCAATGAGCAGTTCTTC
TRBV5-1	once	.	TRBJ2-1	CASSLTSSYNEQFF	TGCGCCAGCAGCTTGACAAGCTCCTACAATGAGCAGTTCTTC
TRBV11-1	once	.	TRBJ2-7	CASSLLDTDGQYF	TGTGCCAGCAGCTTACTCGACACCGATGGGCAGTACTTC
TRBV15	few	TRBD1	TRBJ2-1	CATSNSLSPRGTGYNEQFF	TGTGCCACCAGCAACTCCCTTTCCCCGAGGGGGACAGGCTACAATGAGCAGTTCTTC
TRBV29-1	.	.	TRBJ1-2	CSGDRLNYGYTF	TGCAGCGGAGACAGGTTGAACTATGGCTACACCTTC
TRBV4-2	.	TRBD1	TRBJ2-3	CASSPLSGQGADTQYF	TGTGCCAGCAGCCCCCTCTCGGGACAGGGGGCAGATACGCAGTATTTT
TRBV11-2	.	TRBD1	TRBJ1-2	CASSLGQGGGYTF	TGTGCCAGCAGCTTGGGACAGGGGGGAGGCTACACCTTC
TRBV7-2	once	.	TRBJ1-5	CASIFSAVNSNQPQHF	TGTGCCAGCATTTTCAGCGCAGTAAATAGCAATCAGCCCCAGCATTTT
TRBV9	.	TRBD1	TRBJ1-4	CASSAGQGGGEKLFF	TGTGCCAGCAGCGCCGGACAGGGAGGGGGCGAAAAACTGTTTTTT
TRBV7-9	.	.	TRBJ1-5	CASSLAGRHQPQHF	TGTGCCAGCAGCTTAGCGGGCAGACATCAGCCCCAGCATTTT
TRBV7-3	.	TRBD1	TRBJ2-5	CASSQGARETQYF	TGTGCCAGCAGTCAGGGGGCCCGCGAGACCCAGTACTTC